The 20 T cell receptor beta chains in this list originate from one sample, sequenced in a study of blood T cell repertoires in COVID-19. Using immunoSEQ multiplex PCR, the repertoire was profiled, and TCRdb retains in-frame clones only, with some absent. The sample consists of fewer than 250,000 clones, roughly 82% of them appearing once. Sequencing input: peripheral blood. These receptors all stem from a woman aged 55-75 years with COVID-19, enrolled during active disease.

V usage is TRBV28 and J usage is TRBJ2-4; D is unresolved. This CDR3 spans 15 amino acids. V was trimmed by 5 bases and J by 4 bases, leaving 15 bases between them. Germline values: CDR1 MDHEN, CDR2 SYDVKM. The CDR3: CASSTDRRQKNIQYF. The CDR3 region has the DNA TGTGCCAGCAGTACTGACCGGCGGCAGAAAAACATTCAGTACTTC.

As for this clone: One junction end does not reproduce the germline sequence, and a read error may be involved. CDR3 in DNA: TGCCCCAGCACCCGGGGGGGGGCTAGCGACGAGCAGTACTTC. This encodes CPSTRGGASDEQYF. This chain joins TRBV5-1 and TRBJ2-7; 8 bases agree with TRBD2. CDR3 length: 14 amino acids. Germline V gene data show CDR1 as SGHRS and CDR2 as YFSETQ.

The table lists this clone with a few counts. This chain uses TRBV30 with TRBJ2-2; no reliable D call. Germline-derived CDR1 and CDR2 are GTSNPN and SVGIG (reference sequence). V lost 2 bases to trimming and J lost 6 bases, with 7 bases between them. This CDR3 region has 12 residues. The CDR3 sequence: CAWSPRAGELFF. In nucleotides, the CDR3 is TGTGCCTGGAGTCCACGAGCCGGGGAGCTGTTTTTT.

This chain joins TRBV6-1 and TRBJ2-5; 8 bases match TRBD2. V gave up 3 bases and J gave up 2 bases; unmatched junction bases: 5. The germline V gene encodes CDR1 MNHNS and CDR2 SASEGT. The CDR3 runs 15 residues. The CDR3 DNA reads TGTGCCAGCAGTGAGTCACTAGCGGCGCAAGAGACCCAGTACTTC. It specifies CASSESLAAQETQYF.

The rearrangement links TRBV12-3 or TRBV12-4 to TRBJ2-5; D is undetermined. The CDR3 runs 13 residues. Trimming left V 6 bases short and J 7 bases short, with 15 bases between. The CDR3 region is CASSLTEARTQYF. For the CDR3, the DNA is TGTGCCAGCAGCCTGACTGAGGCGCGGACCCAGTACTTC.

The CDR3 here is CASSSRGGALTYEQYF. The CDR3 nucleotides are TGTGCCAGCAGCTCCCGCGGCGGGGCCCTAACCTACGAGCAGTACTTC. V is TRBV28 and J is TRBJ2-7; tentative D call: TRBD2 (6 bases). The CDR3 runs 16 residues. Germline CDR1 and CDR2: MDHEN and SYDVKM. Trimming cost V 6 bases and J 2 bases, with 20 bases left between them.

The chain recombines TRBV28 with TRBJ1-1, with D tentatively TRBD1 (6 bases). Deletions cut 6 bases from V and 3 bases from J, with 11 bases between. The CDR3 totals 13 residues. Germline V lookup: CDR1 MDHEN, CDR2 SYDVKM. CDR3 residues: CASREGGDTEAFF. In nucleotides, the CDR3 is TGTGCCAGCAGAGAGGGGGGGGACACTGAAGCTTTCTTT.

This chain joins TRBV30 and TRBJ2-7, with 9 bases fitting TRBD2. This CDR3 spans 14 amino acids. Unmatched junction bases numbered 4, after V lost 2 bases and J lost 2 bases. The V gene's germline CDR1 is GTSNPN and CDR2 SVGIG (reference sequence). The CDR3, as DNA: TGTGCCTGGAGTATGACTAGCGGCGCCTACGAGCAGTACGTC. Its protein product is CAWSMTSGAYEQYV.

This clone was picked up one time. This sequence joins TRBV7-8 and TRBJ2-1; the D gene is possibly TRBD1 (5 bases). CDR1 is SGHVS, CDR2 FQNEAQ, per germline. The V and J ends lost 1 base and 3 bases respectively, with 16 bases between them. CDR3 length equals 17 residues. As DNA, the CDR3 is TGTGCCAGCAGCTTAGGATCTGGGGCAGATCGCTACAATGAGCAGTTCTTC. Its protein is CASSLGSGADRYNEQFF.

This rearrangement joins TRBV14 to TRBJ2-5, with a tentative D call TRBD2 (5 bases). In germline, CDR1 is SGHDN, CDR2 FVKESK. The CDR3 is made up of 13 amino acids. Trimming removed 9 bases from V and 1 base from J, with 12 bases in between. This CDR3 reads CASSPGTQETQYF. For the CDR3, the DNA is TGTGCCAGTTCGCCGGGAACCCAAGAGACCCAGTACTTC.

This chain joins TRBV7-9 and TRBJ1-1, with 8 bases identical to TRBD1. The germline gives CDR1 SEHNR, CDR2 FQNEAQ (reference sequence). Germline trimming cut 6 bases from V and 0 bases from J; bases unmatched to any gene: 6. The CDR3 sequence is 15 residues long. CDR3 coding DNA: TGTGCCAGCAGTCCCGGGACAGGCATGAACACTGAAGCTTTCTTT. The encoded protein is CASSPGTGMNTEAFF.

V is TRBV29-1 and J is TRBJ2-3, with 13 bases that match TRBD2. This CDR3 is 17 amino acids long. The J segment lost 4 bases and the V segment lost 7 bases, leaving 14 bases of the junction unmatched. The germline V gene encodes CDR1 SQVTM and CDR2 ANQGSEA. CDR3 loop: CSGRTSGGGSPSDTQYF. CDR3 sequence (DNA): TGCAGCGGACGGACTAGCGGGGGAGGGAGTCCCTCAGATACGCAGTATTTT.

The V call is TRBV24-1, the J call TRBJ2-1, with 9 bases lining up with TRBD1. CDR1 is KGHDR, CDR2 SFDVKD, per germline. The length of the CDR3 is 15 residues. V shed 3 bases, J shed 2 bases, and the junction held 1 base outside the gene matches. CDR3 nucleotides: TGTGCCACCAGTGATCGACAGGGGGCCTACAATGAGCAGTTCTTC. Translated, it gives CATSDRQGAYNEQFF.

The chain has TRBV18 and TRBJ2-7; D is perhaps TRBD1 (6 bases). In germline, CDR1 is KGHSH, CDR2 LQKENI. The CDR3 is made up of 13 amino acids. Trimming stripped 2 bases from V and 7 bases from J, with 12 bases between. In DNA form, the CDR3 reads TGTGCCAGCTCACCAGGGTTCCAGGGGGAGCAGTACTTC. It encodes CASSPGFQGEQYF.

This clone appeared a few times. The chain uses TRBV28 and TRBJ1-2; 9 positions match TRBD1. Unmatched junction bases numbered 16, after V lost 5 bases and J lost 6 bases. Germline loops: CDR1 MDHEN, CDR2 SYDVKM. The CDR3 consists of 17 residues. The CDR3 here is CASSPVQGAQKGNGYTF. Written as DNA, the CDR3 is TGTGCCAGCAGTCCTGTACAGGGGGCGCAGAAGGGAAATGGCTACACCTTC.

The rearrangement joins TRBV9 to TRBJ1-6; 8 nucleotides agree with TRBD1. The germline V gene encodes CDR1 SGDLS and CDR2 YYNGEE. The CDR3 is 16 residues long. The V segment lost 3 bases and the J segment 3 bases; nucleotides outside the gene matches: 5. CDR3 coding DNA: TGTGCCAGCAGCGCAACAGGGACAGGCTATAATTCACCCCTCCACTTT. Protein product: CASSATGTGYNSPLHF. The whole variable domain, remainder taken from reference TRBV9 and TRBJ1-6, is DSGVTQTPKHLITATGQRVTLRCSPRSGDLSVYWYQQSLDQGLQFLIQYYNGEERAKGNILERFSAQQFPDLHSELNLSSLELGDSALYFCASSATGTGYNSPLHFGNGTRLTVT.

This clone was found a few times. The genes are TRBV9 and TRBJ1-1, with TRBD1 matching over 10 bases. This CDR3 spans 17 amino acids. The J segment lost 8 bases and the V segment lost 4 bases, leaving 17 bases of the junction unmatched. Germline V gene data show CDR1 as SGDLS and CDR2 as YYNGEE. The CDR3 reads CASSRHSSARTGGEAFF. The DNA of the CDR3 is TGTGCCAGCAGCAGACACAGTAGCGCAAGGACAGGGGGGGAAGCTTTCTTT.

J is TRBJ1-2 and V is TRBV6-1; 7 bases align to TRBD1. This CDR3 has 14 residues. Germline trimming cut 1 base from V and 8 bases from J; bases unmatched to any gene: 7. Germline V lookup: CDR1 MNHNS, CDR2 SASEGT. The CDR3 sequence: CASSEGRGGSGYTF. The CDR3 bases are TGTGCCAGCAGTGAAGGTAGAGGGGGCAGCGGCTACACCTTC.

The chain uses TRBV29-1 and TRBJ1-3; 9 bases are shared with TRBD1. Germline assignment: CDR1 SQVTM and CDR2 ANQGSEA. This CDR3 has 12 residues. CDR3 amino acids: CSATGGWDTIYF. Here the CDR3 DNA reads TGCAGTGCTACAGGGGGCTGGGACACCATATATTTT.

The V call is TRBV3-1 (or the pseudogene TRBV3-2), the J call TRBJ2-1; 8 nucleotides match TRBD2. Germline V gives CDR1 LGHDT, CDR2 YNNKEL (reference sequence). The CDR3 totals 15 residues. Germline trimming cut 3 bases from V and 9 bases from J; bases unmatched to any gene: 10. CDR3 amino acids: CASSQASGPAGEQFF. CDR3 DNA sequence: TGTGCCAGCAGCCAGGCTAGCGGGCCCGCGGGTGAGCAGTTCTTC.